This record looks at one T cell receptor (beta chain) sequence and its context. These data are taken from a study of blood T cell repertoires in COVID-19. At the level of the study: The samples span acute and convalescent COVID-19 from the United States, Italy and Spain. The cDNA or gDNA used as material had been derived from T cells, B-cell-depleted T cells, or PBMCs.

CDR3 length equals 14 residues. V lost 2 bases and J 0 bases, leaving 7 bases between the germline ends. Looked up from germline, CDR1 is LGHNT and CDR2 is FRNRAP. Original analysis: Nucleated cell number was recorded as an estimate derived from reference gene primer amplification. Clones were read by immunoSEQ multiplex PCR, and TCRdb kept only the in-frame ones, dropping some. The V and J calls and clone size come from that table; D and trimming were worked out from the DNA. The sample carries about 54,000 clones, 80% to 90% recorded once. This TCR was sampled from a man in his forties or fifties with active COVID-19. Material: peripheral blood. This chain links TRBV12-5 with TRBJ2-5; D not certain. CDR3 loop: CASGLKTHQETQYF. CDR3 nucleotides: TGTGCTAGTGGTTTGAAGACACACCAAGAGACCCAGTACTTC.